What follows are 10 T cell receptor beta chains derived from one specimen sequenced in a study of control samples from healthy donors and cancer patients. The method was immunoSEQ multiplex PCR; TCRdb's version includes in-frame clones alone and lacks a portion of them. In the table there are tens of thousands of clones, 70% to 75% of which are singletons. The specimen sequenced was formalin-fixed, paraffin-embedded tissue. These receptor sequences come from a male donor with melanoma.

This clone was picked up one time. This chain links TRBV19 with TRBJ2-1; D perhaps matches TRBD2 (5 bases). In germline, CDR1 is LNHDA, CDR2 SQIVND (reference sequence). V shed 8 bases and J shed 8 bases, with 19 bases lying between them. CDR3 length equals 14 residues. The CDR3 nucleotides read TGTGCCAGTGCTGAGCGGTCCCTAAGATATGAGCAGTTCTTC. Residues: CASAERSLRYEQFF.

The V call is TRBV5-1, the J call TRBJ1-4, with 8 positions matching TRBD1. The trim removed 0 bases at V and 8 bases at J, leaving 6 bases unmatched. This CDR3 has 15 amino acids. Germline V gene lookup returns CDR1 SGHRS and CDR2 YFSETQ. The CDR3 here is CASSLGGQGREKLFF. The CDR3 nucleotides read TGCGCCAGCAGCTTGGGAGGACAGGGACGAGAAAAACTGTTTTTT.

This chain joins TRBV30 and TRBJ2-6; 7 positions agree with TRBD1. The CDR3 is 18 residues long. V shed 1 base and J 0 bases; nucleotides not matched to a gene: 9. Germline V gives CDR1 GTSNPN, CDR2 SVGIG (reference sequence). CDR3 sequence: CAWSGTGPPLSGANVLTF. For the CDR3, the DNA is TGTGCCTGGAGTGGGACAGGCCCTCCTCTCTCTGGGGCCAACGTCCTGACTTTC. Filled out from reference TRBV30 and TRBJ2-6, the complete variable domain reads SQTIHQWPATLVQPVGSPLSLECTVEGTSNPNLYWYRQAAGRGLQLLFYSVGIGQISSEVPQNLSASRPQDRQFILSSKKLLLSDSGFYLCAWSGTGPPLSGANVLTFGAGSRLTVL.

The V and J genes are TRBV7-3 and TRBJ2-1; D perhaps matches TRBD2 (6 bases). Germline CDR1 is SGHTA and CDR2 is FQGTGA. This CDR3 is 17 amino acids long. V lost 2 bases and J 2 bases, leaving 16 bases between the germline ends. Written as DNA, the CDR3 is TGTGCCAGCAGCTTACTCCCGGGGGACGGAACCTACAATGAGCAGTTCTTC. Amino acids: CASSLLPGDGTYNEQFF.

V usage is TRBV27 and J usage is TRBJ2-7; 7 bases are shared with TRBD2. This CDR3 is 13 amino acids long. Per germline, CDR1 MNHEY and CDR2 SMNVEV (reference sequence). The V segment lost 2 bases and the J segment 3 bases; nucleotides outside the gene matches: 1. This CDR3 is CASSLASGYEQYF. The CDR3 nucleotides are TGTGCCAGCAGTTTAGCTAGCGGCTACGAGCAGTACTTC.

The rearrangement joins TRBV6-6 to TRBJ1-6; 12 bases agree with TRBD1. Germline lookup yields CDR1 MNHNY and CDR2 SVGAGI (reference sequence). The J segment lost 10 bases and the V segment lost 6 bases, leaving 10 bases of the junction unmatched. The CDR3 sequence is 16 residues long. The CDR3 spells CASSPWDRGRGSPLHF. The CDR3 DNA follows: TGTGCCAGCAGCCCTTGGGACAGGGGGCGGGGATCACCCCTCCACTTT.

The chain is built from TRBV2 and TRBJ2-7; D possibly corresponds to TRBD2 (6 bases). Germline CDR1 SNHLY, CDR2 FYNNEI. V lost 4 bases and J 3 bases, leaving 19 bases between the germline ends. The CDR3 spans 16 residues. CDR3 sequence (DNA): TGTGCCAGCAGTGCTGGAGCCGGAGGGGCCGTCTACGAGCAGTACTTC. It yields the protein CASSAGAGGAVYEQYF. Complete variable domain (other parts from reference TRBV2 and TRBJ2-7): EPEVTQTPSHQVTQMGQEVILRCVPISNHLYFYWYRQILGQKVEFLVSFYNNEISEKSEIFDDQFSVERPDGSNFTLKIRSTKLEDSAMYFCASSAGAGGAVYEQYFGPGTRLTVT.

The chain uses TRBV19 and TRBJ2-7; 10 nucleotides agree with TRBD1. The CDR3 totals 15 residues. Germline V gives CDR1 LNHDA, CDR2 SQIVND (reference sequence). Germline trimming cut 8 bases from V and 6 bases from J; bases unmatched to any gene: 13. CDR3 residues: CASGTSRTGGGEQYF. Written as DNA, the CDR3 is TGTGCCAGTGGGACCTCGAGGACAGGGGGAGGCGAGCAGTACTTC.

The chain joins TRBV7-9 to TRBJ2-1, with 12 bases lining up with TRBD2. V shed 5 bases, J shed 9 bases, and the junction held 11 bases outside the gene matches. This CDR3 contains 16 residues. Germline-derived CDR1 and CDR2 are SEHNR and FQNEAQ (reference sequence). The CDR3 region is CASSLDSTSGRLEQFF. CDR3 DNA: TGTGCCAGCAGCCTAGATTCAACTAGCGGGAGGCTTGAGCAGTTCTTC.

The chain carries TRBV28 and TRBJ1-5; the D is unclear. CDR3 length: 17 amino acids. Germline loops: CDR1 MDHEN, CDR2 SYDVKM. V was clipped by 3 bases and J by 0 bases, with 15 bases between them. The CDR3 coding sequence is TGTGCCAGCAGTTTCGAGGGTGAGGCTTATAGCAATCAGCCCCAGCATTTT. Translated, it gives CASSFEGEAYSNQPQHF.